The present T cell receptor (beta chain) was sequenced within a study of CD8 T cells in ankylosing spondylitis. Libraries of TCR beta came from quantitative 5'-RACE with molecular barcodes. TCRdb reprocessed the 5' RACE reads with MiXCR, giving one entry per CDR3 protein. In the table there are approximately 400,000 distinct CDR3 sequences, 26% of which are singletons. Study-level results: One TCR beta motif, made up of eight highly homologous variants, appeared characteristic of ankylosing spondylitis blood. Some of these motif variants have turned up before, in reports on reactive arthritis synovial fluid and blood.

V lost 0 bases to trimming and J lost 5 bases; unmatched junction nucleotides: 7. The CDR3 length is 18 residues. Germline CDR1 is MGHRA and CDR2 is YSYEKL. This clonotype occurred a few times. Its antigen remains unidentified. The chain couples TRBV4-1 to TRBJ2-2; 12 nucleotides agree with TRBD2. The sequence was collected from a male donor with ankylosing spondylitis. Material: blood, either unsorted or a sorted T cell fraction (not recorded which). The chain's CDR3 is CASSQEGLAGGETGELFF. CDR3 in DNA: TGCGCCAGCAGCCAAGAAGGGCTAGCGGGAGGGGAAACCGGGGAGCTGTTTTTT.